This T cell receptor (beta chain) was captured by sequencing in a study of shared clonotypes between healthy human individuals. General observations from the study: Despite large depth, sorted-subset datasets appeared incompletely sequenced.

Turning to this clone: Its antigen remains unidentified.

Naive-designated CD8 cells lacked CD45RO, were positively enriched for CCR7, and omitted terminally differentiated effector memory CD45RA+ cells. Trimming removed 4 bases at V and 0 bases at J, with 14 bases between. CDR3 length: 15 amino acids. Looked up from germline, CDR1 is SGHRS and CDR2 is YFSETQ. Clones were read by immunoSEQ multiplex PCR, and TCRdb kept only the in-frame ones, dropping some. The sample includes around 2,000,000 clones, approximately 95% of them seen just once. The rearrangement links TRBV5-1 to TRBJ2-7, with a weak D call TRBD1 (6 bases). Input material: naive CD8+ T cells sorted from blood. The receptor comes from a man between 18 and 29 years old in good health. For the CDR3, the DNA is TGCGCCAGCAGCACCGACAGGTCCCTCTCCTACGAGCAGTACTTC. Protein product: CASSTDRSLSYEQYF.